The present TCR beta chain was sequenced within a study of vaccination and CD4 T cells after COVID-19. Study overall: Sampling post-COVID took place a median approximately 100 days after diagnosis (range 35 to 161).

CDR3 size: 15 residues. With 7 bases clipped from V and 4 bases from J, the junction kept 10 bases outside the gene matches. Germline CDR1 reads MDHEN; CDR2 reads SYDVKM. Oncomine TCR Beta short-read sequencing was applied to DNA from cultured CD4+ T cells. Via MiXCR, TCRdb re-called the PCR reads, giving one row per CDR3 protein. The table lists 15,000 to 20,000 distinct CDR3 sequences, approximately 28% of them singletons, with more than 15% in the top ten. Details on this clonotype: Antigen: not known.

Treatment described: roughly 10-day PBMC culture with coronavirus spike peptide pools or control peptides (ViraFEST assay). Peptide pool stimulation in ViraFEST expanded antigen-specific T cells, whose TCRs were then sequenced. Sequencing was done on a sample of cultured CD4+ T cells from blood. V and J are TRBV28 and TRBJ2-7, with 10 bases that match TRBD1. The clonotype comes from a human donor with COVID-19. The DNA for the CDR3 is TGTGCCAGCACTCTACCGGGACAGGGGAGGTACGAGCAGTACTTC. Protein sequence: CASTLPGQGRYEQYF.